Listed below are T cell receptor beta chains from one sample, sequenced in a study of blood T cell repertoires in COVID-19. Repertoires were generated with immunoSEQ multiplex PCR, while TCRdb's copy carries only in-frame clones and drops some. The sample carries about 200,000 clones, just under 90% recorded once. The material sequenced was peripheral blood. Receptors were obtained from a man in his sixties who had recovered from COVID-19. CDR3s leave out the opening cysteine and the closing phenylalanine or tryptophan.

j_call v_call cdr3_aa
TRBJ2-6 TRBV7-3 ASSLSRVSGANVLT
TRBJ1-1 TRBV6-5 ASRDTTGIEAF
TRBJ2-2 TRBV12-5 ASGLGQGSGELF
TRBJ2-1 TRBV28 ASSLRREGEQF
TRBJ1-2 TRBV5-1 ASSLDGQGFGGYT
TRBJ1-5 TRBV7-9 ASSFVRETQH
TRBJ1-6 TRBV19 ASTGAYNSPLH
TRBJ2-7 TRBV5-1 ASSSGQGAYEQY
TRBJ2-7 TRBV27 ASSLSTGTTLYEQY
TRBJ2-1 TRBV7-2 ASSLRRGGVNEQF
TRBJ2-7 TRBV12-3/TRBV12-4 ASSPAASYEQY
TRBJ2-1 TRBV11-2 ASSPGTSGNVNEQF
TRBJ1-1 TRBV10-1 ASSEAPTGSAGKNTEAF
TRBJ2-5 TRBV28 ASSFPGEETQY
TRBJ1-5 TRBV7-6 ASSLVRQVRKPQH
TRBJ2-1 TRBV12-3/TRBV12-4 ASSFYREGEQF
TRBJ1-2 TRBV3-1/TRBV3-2 ASSQGWGTGGYT
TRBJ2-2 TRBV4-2 ASSFGTSGSFSGELF
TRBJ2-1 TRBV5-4 ASSLGGVDNEQF
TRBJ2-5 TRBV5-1 ASSSGREQETQY
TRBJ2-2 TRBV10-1 ASRPTSGGTGELF
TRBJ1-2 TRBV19 ASRSRGPYGYT
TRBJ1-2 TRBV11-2 ASSPEWTGFYGYT
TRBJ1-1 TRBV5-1 ASSLAGRGNTEAF
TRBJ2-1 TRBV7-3 ASSPTGLPSYNEQF
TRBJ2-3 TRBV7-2 ASSLGSGTRGDTQY
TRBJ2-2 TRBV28 ASSGQEANTGELF
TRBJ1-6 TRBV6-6 ASSLTGTVNSPLH
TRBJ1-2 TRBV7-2 ASSPNRNDYGYT
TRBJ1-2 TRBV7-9 ASSLEVRSRGGYT
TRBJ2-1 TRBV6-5 ASSRGQGVYNEQF
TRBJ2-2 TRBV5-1 ASSFASGRFANTGELF
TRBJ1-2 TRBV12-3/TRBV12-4 ASSRQTGRNT
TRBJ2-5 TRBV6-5 ASKASGTTQY
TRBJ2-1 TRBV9 ASSSDNEQF
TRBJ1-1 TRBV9 ASSVTGKEDTEAF
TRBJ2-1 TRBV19 ASKGQGNEQF
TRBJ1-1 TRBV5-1 ASSGYRGNTEAF
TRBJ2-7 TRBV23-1 ASSQSQQGRLDEQY
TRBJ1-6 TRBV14 ASSQVRDSPLH
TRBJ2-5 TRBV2 ASSVNSEETQY
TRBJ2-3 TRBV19 ASSALAGEDTQY
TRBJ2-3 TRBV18 ASSLLESTDTQY
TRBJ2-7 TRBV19 ASSIGQGRSGSYEQY
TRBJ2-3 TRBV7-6 ASSLGSAGVSTDTQY
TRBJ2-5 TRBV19 ASSVYPGLKQETQY
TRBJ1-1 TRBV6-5 ASSRDRVAPEAF
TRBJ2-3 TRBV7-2 ASSLARRDTQY
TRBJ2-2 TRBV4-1 ASSQVAQRANTGELF
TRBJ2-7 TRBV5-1 ASSFRDITNEQY
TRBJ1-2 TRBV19 ASSIEVGLDYGYT
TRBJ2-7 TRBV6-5 ASRGGSYEQY
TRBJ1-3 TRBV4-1 ASSHPQGLGDTIY
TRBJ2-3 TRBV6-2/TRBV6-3 ASSYADRVMDTQY
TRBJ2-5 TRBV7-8 ASSFPGGGLLAKETQY
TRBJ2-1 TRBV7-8 ASSPWFDGSSYNEQF
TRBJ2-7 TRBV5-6 ASQGDRDRYEQY
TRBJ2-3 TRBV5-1 ASSSGASNTDTQY
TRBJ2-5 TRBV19 ASSIDPLFAGGPETQY
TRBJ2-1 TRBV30 AWRLRGNEQF